This T cell receptor beta chain was found in a study of T cell responses to AZD1222 COVID-19 vaccine (dated by TCRdb to the early 2020s). General notes on the study: AZD1222 recipients whose second dose came at about 4 weeks and those whose second dose came at about 12 weeks were combined into one group, since spike-specific TCR depth and breadth did not differ between the two schedules. TCR sequencing covered more than 230 trial participants: 200 to 220 given two doses of AZD1222 and approximately 25 given two doses of MenACWY control vaccine. Trial participants were enrolled by age into 18-55, 56-69 and 70-plus year subgroups, with roughly 160, 29 and 62 TCR-sequenced participants respectively. The research as a whole found: Conclusions about previously exposed vaccinees were limited because only a handful of AZD1222 recipients were SARS-CoV-2 seropositive at baseline. Because no samples from the day 14 peak response were available, repertoires could be characterized only after the peak T cell response. Most participants were white British and females outnumbered males, and the authors suggested that clonal diversity may have been underestimated. In the small 56-69-year group, the increase in depth fell short of significance, most likely because of low power. Nearly half of unique spike-specific TCRs reportedly recognized epitopes outside regions mutated in the B.1.351 and B.1.1.7 variants. After two AZD1222 doses, spike-specific TCR breadth and depth were significantly higher than at day 0 and than in MenACWY recipients. CD4 TCRs associated with the vaccine covered the entire spike protein, and the dominant responses were in regions 160-218 and 743-854.

Reading the label with the study, this specimen's time point is: baseline before first vaccination. The vaccinee samples were drawn from two UK trials, COV001 and COV002, one of which was a single-blind randomized controlled phase 2/3 trial testing AZD1222 (ChAdOx1 nCoV-19) in healthy adults. For TCRbeta chain sequencing, PBMC samples were collected from trial participants at day 0 and at day 28 after the second dose. The junction shows trimming of 5 bases on V and 6 bases on J, plus 10 bases between the germline ends. Taken from cysteine to phenylalanine, the CDR3 has 11 residues. Only CDR3 DNA remains: 33 bases, in frame from the first base. For CDR1 and CDR2, the germline V gene lists SQVTM and ANQGSEA. The CDR3 regions of human TCRbeta chains were analyzed by immunosequencing. Under the source paper's analysis protocol: TCRs in the repertoires were compared against a reference library of SARS-CoV-2-specific TCRs that had been generated with the MIRA antigen-specificity platform. Breadth was defined as the fraction of unique TCRs that were SARS-CoV-2-associated. Depth was defined as the fraction of total T cells that were SARS-CoV-2-associated. Each spike-specific TCR was assigned to its reactive spike region and to a CD4 or CD8 class using the MIRA data. Log10-transformed breadth and depth values were compared by one-way ANOVA with Sidak's multiple comparisons tests. Held by TCRdb, this immuneACCESS table contains in-frame sequences only and omits some clones. Under half of the omission traces to an unresolved V gene where checked; the cause of the rest is unknown. The DNA gave D and trimming, while V, J and clone size come from that table. The sample table records 60,000 to 75,000 clones; 65% to 90% of these occur just once. The ten most abundant clones make up around 20% of the sample.

This clone was counted only a few times. The antigen it recognizes is unknown. The sample holds no much larger clone one base away, and base qualities are not on file. This clonotype was sampled from an adult in good health. The starting material was peripheral blood, obtained on day 0 of AZD1222 vaccination. The V and J genes are TRBV29-1 and TRBJ1-2, with TRBD1 tentatively as D gene (5 bases match). The nucleotide sequence is given as TGCAGCGTTCTCGGGGGGGATGGCTACACCTTC. It encodes CSVLGGDGYTF.